Listed below are T cell receptor beta chains from one sample, sequenced in a study of OX40 agonist ivuxolimab in advanced cancers. Libraries were prepared by immunoSEQ multiplex PCR; TCRdb keeps only in-frame clonotypes and omits some of them. The sample carries tens of thousands of clones, around 93% recorded once. This specimen was CD4+ or CD8+ T cells sorted from blood, taken in a trial of the OX40 agonist ivuxolimab. The receptors stem from an adult with an advanced solid tumor such as melanoma, head and neck, liver or kidney cancer. The CDR3 runs from the conserved cysteine through the conserved F or W. A D gene is named only where the DNA matches it firmly. Size tells how often a clone was seen (once, few, many) or the class of an expanded clone, and some rows leave it out.

clone_size,j_call,d_call,v_call,cdr3_aa,cdr3_nt
-,TRBJ1-2,-,TRBV4-3,CASSPGLANYGYTF,TGCGCCAGCAGCCCCGGACTGGCTAACTATGGCTACACCTTC
-,TRBJ1-1,TRBD1,TRBV10-3,CAISSTGGWDTEAFF,TGTGCCATCAGTTCAACAGGGGGCTGGGACACTGAAGCTTTCTTT
-,TRBJ1-2,-,TRBV9,CASSVFRNYGYTF,TGTGCCAGCAGCGTATTCAGAAACTATGGCTACACCTTC
-,TRBJ2-5,-,TRBV12-5,CASGFETLILETQYF,TGTGCTAGTGGTTTCGAGACCCTAATTTTGGAGACCCAGTACTTC
-,TRBJ2-1,-,TRBV5-6,CASSLLRYNEQFF,TGTGCCAGCAGCTTGTTACGGTACAATGAGCAGTTCTTC
-,TRBJ2-7,TRBD2,TRBV7-2,CASTFPSGRRYEQYF,TGTGCCAGCACTTTTCCAAGCGGGAGGAGGTACGAGCAGTACTTC
-,TRBJ2-1,TRBD2,TRBV30,CAWRLAGEVEQFF,TGTGCCTGGAGACTAGCGGGAGAGGTTGAGCAGTTCTTC
-,TRBJ2-7,-,TRBV6-1,CASSVRGQYYEQYF,TGTGCCAGCAGTGTGCGGGGACAGTACTACGAGCAGTACTTC
once,TRBJ1-1,TRBD1,TRBV6-5,CASSYRTGVNTEAFF,TGTGCCAGCAGTTACCGGACAGGGGTTAACACTGAAGCTTTCTTT
few,TRBJ1-5,-,TRBV6-6,CASSYGAPGTQPQHF,TGTGCCAGCAGTTACGGGGCCCCTGGGACCCAGCCCCAGCATTTT
-,TRBJ2-7,TRBD2,TRBV5-8,CASSLVPPAGANYEQYF,TGTGCCAGCAGCTTGGTCCCCCCAGCGGGAGCCAACTACGAGCAGTACTTC
-,TRBJ2-5,TRBD2,TRBV28,CASSLSSTSRQYF,TGTGCCAGCAGTTTATCGTCGACTAGCCGGCAGTACTTC
-,TRBJ2-5,-,TRBV19,CASTLILGDETQYF,TGTGCCAGTACCCTCATCTTAGGGGACGAGACCCAGTACTTC
-,TRBJ2-7,TRBD2,TRBV27,CASRFGTNSYEQYF,TGTGCCAGCAGATTTGGGACTAACTCCTACGAGCAGTACTTC
-,TRBJ2-1,-,TRBV9,CASSVDGANEQFF,TGTGCCAGCAGTGTGGACGGTGCCAATGAGCAGTTCTTC
-,TRBJ1-1,-,TRBV9,CASSVGGTPTEAFF,TGTGCCAGCAGCGTAGGTGGGACTCCCACTGAAGCTTTCTTT
-,TRBJ2-7,TRBD2,TRBV28,CASSSPTSGPYEQYF,TGTGCCAGCAGTTCTCCTACTAGCGGTCCCTACGAGCAGTACTTC
-,TRBJ2-1,-,TRBV11-2,CASSLGVDPYSPNEQFF,TGTGCCAGCAGCTTAGGGGTGGACCCGTATTCCCCAAATGAGCAGTTCTTC
-,TRBJ2-2,-,TRBV18,CASSPPTGRGAGELFF,TGTGCCAGCTCACCACCGACCGGGAGAGGAGCCGGGGAGCTGTTTTTT
once,TRBJ2-7,-,TRBV28,CASSRPDYEQYF,TGTGCCAGCAGTCGCCCGGACTACGAGCAGTACTTC